The 3 T cell receptor beta chains reported below all come from one sample, sequenced in a study of shared clonotypes between healthy human individuals. TCRdb's copy holds only in-frame clones and misses some; the assay was immunoSEQ multiplex PCR. The data hold about 2 million clones, with around 96% observed a single time. Naive CD8 populations comprised CD45RO-negative cells positively selected for CCR7, excluding terminally differentiated effector memory CD45RA+ cells. The sample consisted of naive CD8+ T cells sorted from blood. Every receptor here comes from a man younger than 35 in good health.

This chain links TRBV6-5 with TRBJ2-2, with a tentative D call TRBD2 (5 bases). Per germline, CDR1 MNHEY and CDR2 SVGAGI. Trimming took off 6 bases at V and 4 bases at J, with 15 bases between the two ends. This CDR3 has 15 amino acids. The CDR3 sequence: CASRPGPDSTGELFF. CDR3 coding DNA: TGTGCCAGCAGACCAGGACCGGACTCCACCGGGGAGCTGTTTTTT.

The chain carries TRBV4-1 and TRBJ2-2; D is unresolved. Germline loops: CDR1 MGHRA, CDR2 YSYEKL. The CDR3 loop spans 15 amino acids. Trimming pared 0 bases from V and 6 bases from J, leaving 11 bases between. CDR3 coding DNA: TGCGCCAGCAGCCAAGATAATCCCGTCCCCGGGGAGCTGTTTTTT. Its protein product is CASSQDNPVPGELFF.

J is TRBJ1-4 and V is TRBV6-6, with D unclear. Germline-derived CDR1 and CDR2 are MNHNY and SVGAGI (reference sequence). Between the trimmed V and J ends, which lost 5 bases and 8 bases, there was a span of 12 bases. The CDR3 covers 13 residues. In DNA form, the CDR3 reads TGTGCCAGCAGTGCGGCTAGCCCCGAAAAACTGTTTTTT. This sequence encodes CASSAASPEKLFF.